This TCR beta chain was sequenced for a study of blood T cell repertoires in COVID-19. Profiling relied on immunoSEQ multiplex PCR, and the TCRdb table lists in-frame clones only, not all of them. The table records 200,000 to 250,000 clones, 90% to 95% of them present only once. This CDR3 has 14 amino acids. V was clipped by 7 bases and J by 4 bases, with 16 bases between them. CDR1 and CDR2 (germline): GTSNPN, SVGIG (reference sequence). This chain uses TRBV30 with TRBJ2-2; tentative D call: TRBD1 (6 bases). This TCR was sampled from a man between 60 and 75 years old with COVID-19, enrolled during active disease. Sequencing was done on a sample of peripheral blood. The CDR3 coding sequence is TGTGCCTATAGCAGGGGCTCGGTCACCGGGGAGCTGTTTTTT. Protein sequence: CAYSRGSVTGELFF.